A single sample is the source of the 21 T cell receptor beta chains below, sequenced in a study of blood T cell repertoires in COVID-19. Measured with immunoSEQ multiplex PCR; TCRdb has only the in-frame clones, and not every one. The sample holds around 140,000 clones, around 80% seen once. Sequencing was carried out using PBMCs or T cells enriched from blood (not recorded which). These receptor sequences come from a woman between 45 and 65 years old who had recovered from COVID-19.

The rearrangement joins TRBV27 to TRBJ1-1, with D perhaps matching TRBD1 (6 bases). CDR3 length: 20 residues. Germline V gives CDR1 MNHEY, CDR2 SMNVEV (reference sequence). V lost 0 bases and J 1 base, leaving 24 bases between the germline ends. CDR3 bases: TGTGCCAGCAGTTTATCGACAGGTTCCAGGGTCGGGTGGTGGAACACTGAAGCTTTCTTT. Translated, it gives CASSLSTGSRVGWWNTEAFF.

The rearrangement joins TRBV5-1 to TRBJ1-1; the D gene is possibly TRBD1 (6 bases). The CDR3 sequence is 16 residues long. The germline CDR1 and CDR2 sequences are SGHRS and YFSETQ. V gave up 4 bases and J gave up 6 bases, with 22 bases separating them. CDR3 sequence reads: CASSPSLGGSGAEAFF. The DNA for the CDR3 is TGCGCCAGCAGCCCCAGTTTAGGGGGTTCCGGCGCTGAAGCTTTCTTT.

The rearrangement joins TRBV3-1 (or the pseudogene TRBV3-2) to TRBJ2-3; no reliable D call. CDR3 length: 15 amino acids. Between the trimmed V and J ends, which lost 0 bases and 2 bases, there was a span of 9 bases. Germline assignment: CDR1 LGHDT and CDR2 YNNKEL (reference sequence). CDR3 DNA: TGTGCCAGCAGCCAAGAAGTGCGGTACACAGATACGCAGTATTTT. Protein sequence: CASSQEVRYTDTQYF.

This rearrangement joins TRBV20-1 to TRBJ1-1; 8 nucleotides align to TRBD1. Germline V gene data show CDR1 as DFQATT and CDR2 as SNEGSKA (reference sequence). J was trimmed by 5 bases and V by 3 bases; bases with no gene match: 5. The CDR3 covers 13 residues. The CDR3 DNA reads as TGCAGTGCTAGTGCAACAGGGGGAACTGAAGCTTTCTTT. Its translation is CSASATGGTEAFF.

The CDR3 DNA reads TGTGCCAGCAGCTTAGACCCTAGAACAAACATTCAGTACTTC. As protein: CASSLDPRTNIQYF. The chain has TRBV7-6 and TRBJ2-4; D is unresolved. The germline V gene has CDR1 SGHVS and CDR2 FNYEAQ. CDR3 length equals 14 residues. Trimming took 1 base from V and 6 from J, leaving 10 bases between them.

This chain uses TRBV28 with TRBJ1-4; 7 bases are a match to TRBD1. The CDR3 covers 15 residues. V dropped 7 bases and J dropped 5; count of bases not matched to a gene: 10. The germline gives CDR1 MDHEN, CDR2 SYDVKM. The DNA for the CDR3 is TGTGCCAGCAACTTAGGGAAAGGGGGCAATGAAAAACTGTTTTTT. It codes for CASNLGKGGNEKLFF.

V and J are TRBV9 and TRBJ1-2; 8 bases agree with TRBD1. The CDR3 has 13 residues. Germline trimming cut 3 bases from V and 4 bases from J; bases unmatched to any gene: 2. Germline V lookup: CDR1 SGDLS, CDR2 YYNGEE. CDR3 region: CASSATGAYGYTF. The CDR3 DNA reads as TGTGCCAGCAGCGCGACAGGGGCCTATGGCTACACCTTC.

The rearrangement joins TRBV12-3 or TRBV12-4 to TRBJ2-7; 7 nucleotides agree with TRBD1. The CDR3 sequence is 13 residues long. After removal of 5 bases from V and 9 bases from J, the junction contained 10 bases not matched to a gene. The CDR3 DNA reads as TGTGCCAGCAGTGGGGGACAGAGGTTTGCGCAGTACTTC. Translating gives CASSGGQRFAQYF.

This chain uses TRBV2 with TRBJ2-1, with 9 bases fitting TRBD1. The CDR3 loop spans 15 amino acids. J gave up 6 bases and V 1 base, and 4 bases lay outside the gene matches. Per the germline V gene, CDR1 is SNHLY and CDR2 is FYNNEI. CDR3 sequence (DNA): TGTGCCAGCAGTGAAGAGAGGACAGGGGTCAATGAGCAGTTCTTC. Its translation: CASSEERTGVNEQFF.

Ten or more counts support this clone. Its ends do not fully match the called genes, so a read error is possible. The DNA of the CDR3 is TGTGCCAGCCGTTTTGCGTATAACTACGAGCAGTACTTC. Its translation is CASRFAYNYEQYF. The chain has TRBV27 and TRBJ2-7; D gene uncertain. The germline V gene encodes CDR1 MNHEY and CDR2 SMNVEV (reference sequence). This CDR3 region has 13 residues.

V is TRBV11-2 and J is TRBJ2-1; 9 positions match TRBD2. The CDR3 spans 14 residues. The V and J ends lost 5 bases and 9 bases, in that order; junction bases with no gene match: 8. Germline V gene lookup returns CDR1 SGHAT and CDR2 FQNNGV. CDR3: CASSPGTSRIEQFF. The CDR3 DNA follows: TGTGCCAGCAGCCCGGGGACTAGCAGGATTGAGCAGTTCTTC.

This chain uses TRBV2 with TRBJ1-1, with a possible D match to TRBD1 (5 bases). CDR3 length: 11 amino acids. The V end lost 9 bases, the J end lost 3 bases, and 8 bases lay between the germline ends. CDR1 and CDR2 from the germline V gene are SNHLY and FYNNEI. CDR3: CASAGYTEAFF. The CDR3 DNA follows: TGTGCCAGTGCAGGGTACACTGAAGCTTTCTTT. The full variable domain, rest sourced from reference TRBV2 and TRBJ1-1, is EPEVTQTPSHQVTQMGQEVILRCVPISNHLYFYWYRQILGQKVEFLVSFYNNEISEKSEIFDDQFSVERPDGSNFTLKIRSTKLEDSAMYFCASAGYTEAFFGQGTRLTVV.

V gene TRBV5-6 combines with J gene TRBJ2-2, with a possible D match to TRBD1 (6 bases). Germline V gene sequence: CDR1 SGHDT, CDR2 YYEEEE. Trimming took off 0 bases at V and 3 bases at J, with 15 bases between the two ends. This CDR3 region has 17 residues. The CDR3 protein is CASSLALGQGYTGELFF. DNA for the CDR3: TGTGCCAGCAGCTTGGCGTTAGGGCAGGGGTACACCGGGGAGCTGTTTTTT.

A few counts support this clone. This chain joins TRBV28 and TRBJ2-7, with a weak D call TRBD2 (7 bases). The germline V gene encodes CDR1 MDHEN and CDR2 SYDVKM. The CDR3 length is 14 residues. V dropped 6 bases and J dropped 3 bases, with 15 bases sitting between them. The DNA of the CDR3 is TGTGCCAGCAGAAGGGGGGGTTTCGGCTACGAGCAGTACTTC. This sequence encodes CASRRGGFGYEQYF.

This clone has more than one count but fewer than ten. This chain links TRBV7-6 with TRBJ1-2, with D perhaps TRBD1 (5 bases). V lost 1 base and J lost 5, with 8 bases in between. The CDR3 is 13 residues long. Germline CDR1 is SGHVS and CDR2 is FNYEAQ. The DNA of the CDR3 is TGTGCCAGCAGCTTAGGGCAGGGTTATGGCTACACCTTC. Amino acids: CASSLGQGYGYTF.

The chain combines TRBV19 with TRBJ2-2, with D possibly being TRBD2 (6 bases). The CDR3 has 17 amino acids. V was pared by 8 bases and J by 2 bases, with 21 bases between. Germline V gene lookup returns CDR1 LNHDA and CDR2 SQIVND (reference sequence). The CDR3 nucleotides are TGTGCCAGTCTAATGGGGACCGGGACTCTAAACACCGGGGAGCTGTTTTTT. Residues: CASLMGTGTLNTGELFF.

The chain recombines TRBV7-2 with TRBJ2-5, with 9 positions matching TRBD1. V lost 6 bases and J lost 5; bases outside the gene matches: 4. The CDR3 loop spans 13 amino acids. Germline V gene sequence: CDR1 SGHTA, CDR2 FQGNSA. CDR3 bases: TGTGCCAGCAGTAAGGGACAGGGCGAGACCCAGTACTTC. It specifies CASSKGQGETQYF.

The J gene is TRBJ1-1, the V gene TRBV28, with TRBD1 matching 9 bases. V was clipped by 5 bases and J by 5 bases; unmatched bases: 18. This CDR3 comprises 18 residues. Germline lookup yields CDR1 MDHEN and CDR2 SYDVKM. The CDR3 region has the DNA TGTGCCAGCAGTCCCCCACCAGGGACAGGGCCGAAATCGACTGAAGCTTTCTTT. Amino acids: CASSPPPGTGPKSTEAFF.

The chain has TRBV27 and TRBJ2-7, with D perhaps matching TRBD2 (6 bases). The CDR3 consists of 16 residues. V lost 5 bases and J 0 bases, leaving 17 bases between the germline ends. CDR1 is MNHEY, CDR2 SMNVEV, per germline (reference sequence). CDR3 amino acids: CASSPLGGPSSYEQYF. CDR3 DNA: TGTGCCAGCAGTCCGCTCGGGGGTCCCTCCTCCTACGAGCAGTACTTC.

The rearrangement links TRBV5-6 to TRBJ1-1; tentatively, D is TRBD1 (5 bases). Germline lookup yields CDR1 SGHDT and CDR2 YYEEEE. The CDR3 is made up of 15 amino acids. V lost 5 bases and J lost 6, with 20 bases in between. For the CDR3, the DNA is TGTGCCAGCAGTCTTTATCCGGGGGGTTCGCCTGAAGCTTTCTTT. Translating it yields CASSLYPGGSPEAFF.

This chain connects TRBV11-2 to TRBJ2-3, with 7 bases fitting TRBD1. CDR3 length equals 15 residues. Per the germline V gene, CDR1 is SGHAT and CDR2 is FQNNGV. V lost 5 bases and J lost 6; bases outside the gene matches: 11. CDR3 in DNA: TGTGCCAGCAGCGCTCGACAGGGTACGGGCGATACGCAGTATTTT. Amino acid sequence: CASSARQGTGDTQYF. Variable domain in full (rest from reference TRBV11-2 and TRBJ2-3): EAGVAQSPRYKIIEKRQSVAFWCNPISGHATLYWYQQILGQGPKLLIQFQNNGVVDDSQLPKDRFSAERLKGVDSTLKIQPAKLEDSAVYLCASSARQGTGDTQYFGPGTRLTVL.